Sequencing of this T cell receptor (beta chain) was carried out in a study of glioma-infiltrating T cells after dendritic cell vaccination. Study-wide results and limits: Longer survival after dendritic cell vaccination followed higher pretreatment TIL content.

About this clone itself: Its antigen is currently unknown.

Sample time point: after dendritic cell vaccination, including at tumor progression/relapse. Sequencing was performed with immunoSEQ multiplex PCR; in TCRdb, only in-frame clones are kept and a portion is missing. The sample has 98,000 or so clones; around 80% are singletons. The V and J ends lost 3 bases and 6 bases, in that order; junction bases with no gene match: 7. The CDR3 totals 14 residues. Germline assignment: CDR1 SGHAT and CDR2 FQNNGV. The gene calls are TRBV11-2 and TRBJ2-7, with 8 nucleotides matching TRBD1. The sample consisted of blood, taken after dendritic cell vaccination. This receptor was identified in a human donor with glioblastoma. CDR3 region: CASSFEQGAGEQYF. CDR3 sequence (DNA): TGTGCCAGCAGCTTTGAGCAGGGGGCTGGCGAGCAGTACTTC.